These T cell receptor beta chains were read from a single sample in a study of CD8+CD57+ T cells in acquired aplastic anemia. TCRdb itself ran the reads through MiXCR, one entry per CDR3 protein. The data show some 150,000 distinct CDR3 sequences, about 40% seen once. The sample was sorted CD4+, CD8+, or CD8+CD57+ T cells (not recorded which) from PBMCs. Every receptor here comes from a human donor in good health, serving as a control. The conserved cysteine and the conserved F or W are not part of the CDR3 here.

TRBJ2-7	TRBV9	ASSVGTAGHTYEQY
TRBJ2-2	TRBV20-1	SARGTFGGELF
TRBJ2-1	TRBV11-1	ASSLGPSGRAGSYNEQF
TRBJ2-3	TRBV15	ATSREGGGADTQY
TRBJ2-5	TRBV9	ASSASGAGVETQY
TRBJ1-6	TRBV10-3	AISEFFPGQGSPLH
TRBJ2-3	TRBV24-1	ATSEGTVSTDTQY
TRBJ2-1	TRBV5-4	ASSLDSFSYNEQF
TRBJ1-1	TRBV7-9	ASSTTGSEAF
TRBJ2-1	TRBV27	ASSFRWANEQF
TRBJ1-5	TRBV7-2	ASSLSSQRIQPQH
TRBJ2-5	TRBV19	ASSPDGRASPTQY
TRBJ2-1	TRBV15	ATRQVGAYNEQF
TRBJ2-1	TRBV5-4	ASSLGAGMTYNEQF
TRBJ1-5	TRBV19	ASSTGSGSNQPQH
TRBJ1-2	TRBV6-4	ASSDSSQSYGYT
TRBJ1-2	TRBV20-1	SARIQNYGYT
TRBJ2-7	TRBV12-3/TRBV12-4	ASSYRGYEQY
TRBJ2-1	TRBV5-1	ASSPVSGAYSEQF
TRBJ1-5	TRBV25-1	ASKDREAGQPQH
TRBJ1-5	TRBV12-3/TRBV12-4	ASSLGAGQPQH
TRBJ1-1	TRBV7-9	ASSLAGGGEFAEAF
TRBJ1-2	TRBV11-3	ASTLPGAYGYT
TRBJ1-2	TRBV9	ASSVASYGYT
TRBJ1-2	TRBV15	ATSRATVTEVYGYT
TRBJ1-5	TRBV12-3/TRBV12-4	ASSTQGVIQPQH
TRBJ1-2	TRBV9	ASSPSGTGVYGYT
TRBJ1-2	TRBV29-1	SAQGGVSGYT
TRBJ1-4	TRBV15	ATSAREKLF
TRBJ1-5	TRBV30	AWSSTEGQPQH
TRBJ1-1	TRBV12-5	ASGFSIRTGNTEAF
TRBJ1-4	TRBV7-2	ASSSGPGGRDEKLF
TRBJ1-2	TRBV10-3	AISEDKANYGYT
TRBJ1-5	TRBV28	ASSWGQLNQPQH
TRBJ1-2	TRBV30	AWSVGVGYT
TRBJ2-5	TRBV29-1	SVETGGEETQY
TRBJ1-2	TRBV18	ASSQQGIGYT
TRBJ1-3	TRBV4-2	ASSPGTSLAGGNTIY
TRBJ2-5	TRBV20-1	SASRGLQETQY
TRBJ1-6	TRBV12-3/TRBV12-4	ASSSGPLEPLH
TRBJ2-2	TRBV12-3/TRBV12-4	ASSWDRNTGELF
TRBJ2-7	TRBV12-3/TRBV12-4	ASSKTSGAQHYEQY
TRBJ1-4	TRBV29-1	SVGDTRGKLF
TRBJ1-3	TRBV7-9	ASSLSSVANTIY
TRBJ1-1	TRBV20-1	SAADPGGTEAF
TRBJ2-7	TRBV29-1	SVQRDIYEQY
TRBJ1-1	TRBV5-1	ASRQGISEAF
TRBJ2-3	TRBV20-1	SAVGRTGTDTQY